The rows below give T cell receptor beta chains drawn from one sample of a study of blood T cell repertoires in COVID-19. Sequencing used immunoSEQ multiplex PCR; TCRdb keeps in-frame clones, though not all of them. The sample yields 200,000 to 300,000 clones, approximately 80% seen once. Sequencing input: peripheral blood. These receptor sequences come from a man aged 40-49 years who had recovered from COVID-19. Both conserved end residues are part of each CDR3. The order of the fields is CDR3 DNA, CDR3 protein, V gene, D gene, clone size, J gene. A D gene is named only where the DNA matches it firmly. Some rows mark clone size as missing; the rest say once, few, many or name a class of expanded clone.

DNA: TGTGCCACCAGCAGCAATCAGGGGGCCAACAATGAGCAGTTCTTC
CDR3: CATSSNQGANNEQFF
V: TRBV15
D: TRBD1
size: .
J: TRBJ2-1

DNA: TGTGCCAGCAGCCCCTCTAGGGGCTCCTACGAGCAGTACTTC
CDR3: CASSPSRGSYEQYF
V: TRBV9
D: .
size: .
J: TRBJ2-7

DNA: TGTGCCTGGAGTTTGGACAGGGGGCAAGCTGAAGCTTTCTTT
CDR3: CAWSLDRGQAEAFF
V: TRBV30
D: TRBD1
size: .
J: TRBJ1-1

DNA: TGTGCCAGCAGCGGAGAGCCCGGGACAGATAACACTGAAGCTTTCTTT
CDR3: CASSGEPGTDNTEAFF
V: TRBV9
D: TRBD1
size: .
J: TRBJ1-1

DNA: TGCGCCAGCAGCTTCGGGGCAGGGGGCAGCTATGGCTACACCTTC
CDR3: CASSFGAGGSYGYTF
V: TRBV5-1
D: TRBD1
size: .
J: TRBJ1-2

DNA: TGTGCCTGGAGTAGGGGGCGAACTGGCACAGATACGCAGTATTTT
CDR3: CAWSRGRTGTDTQYF
V: TRBV30
D: TRBD1
size: .
J: TRBJ2-3

DNA: TGTGCCAGCAGTGAAGCCCGTGACGGCTCGGGAGCTTTCTTT
CDR3: CASSEARDGSGAFF
V: TRBV6-1
D: .
size: .
J: TRBJ1-1

DNA: TGTGCCAGCTCGGTAACAGGGGACCCAGAGACCCAGTACTTC
CDR3: CASSVTGDPETQYF
V: TRBV18
D: TRBD1
size: few
J: TRBJ2-5

DNA: TGTGCCAGCAGCTTAGGGACTAGCGGCTTCGATGAGCAGTTCTTC
CDR3: CASSLGTSGFDEQFF
V: TRBV7-9
D: TRBD2
size: .
J: TRBJ2-1

DNA: TGTGCCAGCAGCTTATCCGGTTCCATCGATACGCAGTATTTT
CDR3: CASSLSGSIDTQYF
V: TRBV7-9
D: .
size: .
J: TRBJ2-3

DNA: TGTGCCAGCAGCAAACGACAGGCGTATGAGCAGTTCTTC
CDR3: CASSKRQAYEQFF
V: TRBV21-1
D: .
size: .
J: TRBJ2-1

DNA: TGCGCCAGCAGCTTGGTTGCCGAGGGCATTCAGTACTTC
CDR3: CASSLVAEGIQYF
V: TRBV5-1
D: .
size: .
J: TRBJ2-4

DNA: TGTGCCGGCTCCCTGGGCCTCGAGGAGACCCAGTACTTC
CDR3: CAGSLGLEETQYF
V: TRBV30
D: .
size: .
J: TRBJ2-5

DNA: TGTGCCAGCAGCCAAGTAATTGCGGGTGAGCAGTTCTTC
CDR3: CASSQVIAGEQFF
V: TRBV14
D: .
size: once
J: TRBJ2-1

DNA: TGTGCCAGTAGTATCAACAGGCAGGAGACCCAGTACTTC
CDR3: CASSINRQETQYF
V: TRBV19
D: .
size: .
J: TRBJ2-5

DNA: TGTGCCAGTAGTCCCCGACTAGCGGGAGTCAATGAGCAGTTCTTC
CDR3: CASSPRLAGVNEQFF
V: TRBV19
D: TRBD2
size: .
J: TRBJ2-1

DNA: TGCGCCAGCTCGACTAGCGGGGGGTCCACAGATACGCAGTATTTT
CDR3: CASSTSGGSTDTQYF
V: TRBV10-1
D: TRBD2
size: .
J: TRBJ2-3

DNA: TGTGCCAGCAGTTACTCACCAGGACAGGGCTATGGCTACACCTTC
CDR3: CASSYSPGQGYGYTF
V: TRBV6-6
D: TRBD1
size: .
J: TRBJ1-2

DNA: TGTGCCAGCAGTTATTCCGGGACAGGGGTTGGTGGCTACACCTTC
CDR3: CASSYSGTGVGGYTF
V: TRBV6-5
D: TRBD1
size: .
J: TRBJ1-2

DNA: TGTGCCAGCAGTTACCAGCCGACTAGCCCGGGGGAGCAGTACTTC
CDR3: CASSYQPTSPGEQYF
V: TRBV6-5
D: TRBD2
size: .
J: TRBJ2-7

DNA: TGTGCCAGCAGCCAAGAATTTTGGGACAGGGATAATCAGCCCCAGCATTTT
CDR3: CASSQEFWDRDNQPQHF
V: TRBV3-1/TRBV3-2
D: TRBD1
size: .
J: TRBJ1-5

DNA: TGTGCCAGCAGCTTAGTTCGGGGAACCTACGAGCAGTACTTC
CDR3: CASSLVRGTYEQYF
V: TRBV7-8
D: .
size: .
J: TRBJ2-7

DNA: TGTGCCAGCAGTATTCAGGGGGCTTACGAGCAGTACTTC
CDR3: CASSIQGAYEQYF
V: TRBV2
D: TRBD1
size: .
J: TRBJ2-7

DNA: TGTGCCAGCAGCGCTTTAGGAGCGGGAGGCGGGGAGCAGTACTTC
CDR3: CASSALGAGGGEQYF
V: TRBV9
D: TRBD2
size: once
J: TRBJ2-7

DNA: TGTGCCAGCAGTTTATTAGGCAGGTCGAACACCGGGGAGCTGTTTTTT
CDR3: CASSLLGRSNTGELFF
V: TRBV27
D: .
size: once
J: TRBJ2-2

DNA: TGTGCCAGCAGCCAAGAGGAGGTAAGCGGGAGAAGGACCGGGGAGCTGTTTTTT
CDR3: CASSQEEVSGRRTGELFF
V: TRBV3-1/TRBV3-2
D: TRBD2
size: .
J: TRBJ2-2

DNA: TGCGCCAGCAGTGAGGGCGGATCCTACGAGCAGTACTTC
CDR3: CASSEGGSYEQYF
V: TRBV10-1
D: .
size: .
J: TRBJ2-7